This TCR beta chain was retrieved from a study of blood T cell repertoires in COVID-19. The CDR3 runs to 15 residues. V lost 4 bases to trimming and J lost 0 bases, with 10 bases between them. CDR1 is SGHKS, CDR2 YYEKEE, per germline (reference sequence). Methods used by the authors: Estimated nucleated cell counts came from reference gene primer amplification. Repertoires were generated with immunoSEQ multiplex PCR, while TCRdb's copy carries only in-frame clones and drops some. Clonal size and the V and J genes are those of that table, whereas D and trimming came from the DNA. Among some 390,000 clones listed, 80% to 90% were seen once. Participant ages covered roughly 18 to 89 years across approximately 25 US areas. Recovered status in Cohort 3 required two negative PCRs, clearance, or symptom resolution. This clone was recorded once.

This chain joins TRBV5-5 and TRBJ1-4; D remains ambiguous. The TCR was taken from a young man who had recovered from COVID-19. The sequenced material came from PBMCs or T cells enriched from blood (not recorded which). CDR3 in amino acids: CASSPPGSTNEKLFF. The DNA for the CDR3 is TGTGCCAGCAGCCCCCCGGGGTCAACTAATGAAAAACTGTTTTTT.